This T cell receptor (beta chain) was recovered during a study of control samples from healthy donors and cancer patients. Clones were sequenced by immunoSEQ multiplex PCR, and TCRdb holds only the in-frame ones, with some missing. Among 390,000 or so clones listed, more than 80% were seen once. CDR3 size: 15 residues. Germline V CDR1 and CDR2: SGHRS, YFSETQ. V gave up 2 bases and J gave up 6 bases, with 14 bases separating them. The specimen sequenced was PBMCs. The receptor comes from a man between 40 and 49 years old with head and neck cancer. This chain links TRBV5-1 with TRBJ1-4, with D maybe TRBD1 (6 bases). CDR3 bases: TGCGCCAGCAGCTTACAGGGCAGGGTATATGAAAAACTGTTTTTT. It translates to CASSLQGRVYEKLFF.